This T cell receptor beta chain was sequenced in a study of human thymus T cells. Overall study findings and caveats: Apparent skewing of V and J gene usage characterized both thymic and blood repertoires. Unrelated individuals reportedly shared highly overlapping thymic TCR repertoires.

With 4 bases removed from V and 6 bases from J, the gap between germline ends came to 16 bases. This CDR3 region has 14 residues. CDR1 is SGHDT and CDR2 is YYEEEE in the germline V gene. Resections from corrective heart surgery provided thymus tissue. For this clone: What it recognizes is unknown.

TCRdb's table, derived via immunoSEQ multiplex PCR, lists solely in-frame clones and lacks some. The sample carries around 130,000 clones, just under 95% recorded once. Sequencing input: thymus tissue. This TCR came from a boy under two years old with a congenital heart defect but otherwise immunologically healthy. This sequence joins TRBV5-6 and TRBJ1-2, with D unresolved. The CDR3 reads CASSRRTRGNGYTF. In DNA form, the CDR3 reads TGTGCCAGCAGCCGCCGGACGCGAGGCAATGGCTACACCTTC.